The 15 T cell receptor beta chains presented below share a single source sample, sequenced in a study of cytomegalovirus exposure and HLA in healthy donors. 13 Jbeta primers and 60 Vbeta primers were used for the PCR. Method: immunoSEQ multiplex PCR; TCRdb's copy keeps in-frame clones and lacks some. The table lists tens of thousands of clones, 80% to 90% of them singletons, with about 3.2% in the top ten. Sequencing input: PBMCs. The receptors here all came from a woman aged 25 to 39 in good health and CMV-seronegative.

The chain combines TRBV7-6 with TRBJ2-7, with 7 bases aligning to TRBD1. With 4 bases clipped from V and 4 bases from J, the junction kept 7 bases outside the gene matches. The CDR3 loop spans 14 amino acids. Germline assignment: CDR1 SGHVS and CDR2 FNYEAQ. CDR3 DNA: TGTGCCAGCAGCTCCAGGGGGTACGGTTACGAGCAGTACTTC. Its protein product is CASSSRGYGYEQYF.

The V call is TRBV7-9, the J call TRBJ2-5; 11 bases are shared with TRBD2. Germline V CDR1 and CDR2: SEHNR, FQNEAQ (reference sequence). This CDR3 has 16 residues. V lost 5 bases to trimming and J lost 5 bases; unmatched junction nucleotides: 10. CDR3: CASSIGSGGATETQYF. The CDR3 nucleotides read TGTGCCAGCAGCATTGGTAGCGGGGGGGCTACGGAGACCCAGTACTTC. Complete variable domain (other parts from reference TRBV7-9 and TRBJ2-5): DTGVSQNPRHKITKRGQNVTFRCDPISEHNRLYWYRQTLGQGPEFLTYFQNEAQLEKSRLLSDRFSAERPKGSFSTLEIQRTEQGDSAMYLCASSIGSGGATETQYFGPGTRLLVL.

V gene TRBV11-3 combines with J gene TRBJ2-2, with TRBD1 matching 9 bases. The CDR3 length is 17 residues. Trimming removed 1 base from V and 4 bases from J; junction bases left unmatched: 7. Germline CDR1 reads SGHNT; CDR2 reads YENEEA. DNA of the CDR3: TGTGCCAGCAGCTTAGTGTTTGGACAGGGGCTCACCGGGGAGCTGTTTTTT. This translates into CASSLVFGQGLTGELFF.

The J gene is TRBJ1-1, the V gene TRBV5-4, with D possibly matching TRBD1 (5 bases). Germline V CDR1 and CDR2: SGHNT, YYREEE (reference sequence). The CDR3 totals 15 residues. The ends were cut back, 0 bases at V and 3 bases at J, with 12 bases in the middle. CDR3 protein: CASSLGAGWDTEAFF. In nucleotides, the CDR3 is TGTGCCAGCAGCTTGGGGGCAGGGTGGGACACTGAAGCTTTCTTT. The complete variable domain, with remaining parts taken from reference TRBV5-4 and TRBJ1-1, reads ETGVTQSPTHLIKTRGQQVTLRCSSQSGHNTVSWYQQALGQGPQFIFQYYREEENGRGNFPPRFSGLQFPNYSSELNVNALELDDSALYLCASSLGAGWDTEAFFGQGTRLTVV.

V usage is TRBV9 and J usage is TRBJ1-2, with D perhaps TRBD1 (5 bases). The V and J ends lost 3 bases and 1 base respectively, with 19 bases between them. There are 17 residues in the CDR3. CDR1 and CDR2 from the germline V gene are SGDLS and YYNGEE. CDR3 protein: CASSGGLTTDSNYGYTF. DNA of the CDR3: TGTGCCAGCAGCGGAGGTTTGACGACTGACAGTAACTATGGCTACACCTTC.

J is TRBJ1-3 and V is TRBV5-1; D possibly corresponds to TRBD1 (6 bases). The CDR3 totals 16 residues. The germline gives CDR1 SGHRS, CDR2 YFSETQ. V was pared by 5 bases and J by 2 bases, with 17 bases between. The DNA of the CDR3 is TGCGCCAGCAGTTATCTCCAGGGGTCTGCTGGAAACACCATATATTTT. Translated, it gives CASSYLQGSAGNTIYF.

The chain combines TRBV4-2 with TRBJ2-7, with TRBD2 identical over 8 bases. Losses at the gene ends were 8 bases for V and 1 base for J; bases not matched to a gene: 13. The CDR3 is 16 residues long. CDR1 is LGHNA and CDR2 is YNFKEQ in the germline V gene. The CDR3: CASDTSPGGPSYEQYF. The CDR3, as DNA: TGTGCCAGCGATACATCCCCGGGGGGGCCATCCTACGAGCAGTACTTC.

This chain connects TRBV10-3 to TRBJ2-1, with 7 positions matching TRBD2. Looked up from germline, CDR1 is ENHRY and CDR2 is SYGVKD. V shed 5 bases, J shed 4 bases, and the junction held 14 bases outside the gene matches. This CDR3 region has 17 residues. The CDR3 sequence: CAISQPSLSGDYNEQFF. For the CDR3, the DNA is TGTGCCATCAGTCAACCATCCTTGAGCGGGGATTACAATGAGCAGTTCTTC.

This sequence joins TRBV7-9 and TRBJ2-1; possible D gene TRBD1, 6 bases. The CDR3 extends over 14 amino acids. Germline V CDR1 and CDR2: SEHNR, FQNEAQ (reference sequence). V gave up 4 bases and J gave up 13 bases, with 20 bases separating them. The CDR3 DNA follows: TGTGCCAGCAGCTGGGGGCCCGTCACAGGGAACCAGTTCTTC. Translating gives CASSWGPVTGNQFF.

CDR3: CASSPRGASGNSYEQYF. Written as DNA, the CDR3 is TGTGCCAGCAGCCCTAGGGGGGCTAGCGGGAACTCCTACGAGCAGTACTTC. The genes are TRBV9 and TRBJ2-5; 9 bases align to TRBD2. The J call is uncertain, as TRBJ2-7 better fits the DNA end. CDR1 and CDR2 (germline): SGDLS, YYNGEE. The CDR3 loop spans 17 amino acids.

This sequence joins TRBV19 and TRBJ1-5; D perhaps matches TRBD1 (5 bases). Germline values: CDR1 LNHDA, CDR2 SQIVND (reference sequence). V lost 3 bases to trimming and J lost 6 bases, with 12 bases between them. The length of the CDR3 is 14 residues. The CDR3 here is CASSMMGGSQPQHF. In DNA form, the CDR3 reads TGTGCCAGTAGTATGATGGGGGGGAGTCAGCCCCAGCATTTT.

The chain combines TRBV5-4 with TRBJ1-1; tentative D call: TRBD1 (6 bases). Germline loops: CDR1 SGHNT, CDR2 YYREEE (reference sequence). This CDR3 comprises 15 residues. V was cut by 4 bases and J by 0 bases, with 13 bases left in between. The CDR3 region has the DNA TGTGCCAGCAGCAGTCTACAGGGCCTGAACACTGAAGCTTTCTTT. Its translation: CASSSLQGLNTEAFF.

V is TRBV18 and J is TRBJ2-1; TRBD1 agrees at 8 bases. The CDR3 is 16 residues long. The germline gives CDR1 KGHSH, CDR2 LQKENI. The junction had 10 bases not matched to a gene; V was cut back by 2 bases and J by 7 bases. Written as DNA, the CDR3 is TGTGCCAGCTCACCAAATCCCGGACAGGGTGAGAATGAGCAGTTCTTC. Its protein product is CASSPNPGQGENEQFF.

The CDR3 bases are TGTGCCAGCAGCTTGGGGGCGGGGTCCCCAGAGACCCAGTACTTC. This codes for CASSLGAGSPETQYF. The rearrangement uses TRBV5-5 and TRBJ2-5; TRBD2 might be the D (6 bases). Trimming removed 0 bases at V and 4 bases at J, with 13 bases between. Germline values: CDR1 SGHKS, CDR2 YYEKEE (reference sequence). The CDR3 contains 15 residues.

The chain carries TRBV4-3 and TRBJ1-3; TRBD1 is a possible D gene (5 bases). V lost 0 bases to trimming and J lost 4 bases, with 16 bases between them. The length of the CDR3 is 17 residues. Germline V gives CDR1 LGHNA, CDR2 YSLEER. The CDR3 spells CASSQDELRVAGNTIYF. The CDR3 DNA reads TGCGCCAGCAGCCAAGACGAGCTCAGGGTCGCGGGAAACACCATATATTTT.